This T cell receptor beta chain was recovered during a study of breast tumors, draining lymph nodes, adjacent tissues. Study results and caveats: Data only fit, rather than demonstrated, lymph node origin of most tumor T cells. Compared with lymph nodes, tumors were less diverse; compared with nontumor tissue, more. Findings are consistent with lymph node origin and intratumoral expansion of most tumor T cells.

This CDR3 has 15 amino acids. CDR1 and CDR2 from the germline V gene are SEHNR and FQNEAQ (reference sequence). Trimming left V 7 bases short and J 0 bases short, with 16 bases between. This clonotype has a count of ten or more. The antigen is undetermined. One entry per CDR3 protein, called by TCRdb with MiXCR from the multiplex PCR reads. The sample consists of tens of thousands of distinct CDR3 sequences, about 23% of them appearing once. The sample was breast tumor tissue. This TCR was sampled from a female donor with breast cancer. Some clones in this sample may be carry-over from other donors' samples. The chain is built from TRBV7-9 and TRBJ2-7; D uncertain. The CDR3 DNA reads as TGTGCCAGCACCGTCGACTCCTTGAGCTCCTACGAGCAGTACTTC. This sequence encodes CASTVDSLSSYEQYF.